This T cell receptor beta chain was sequenced during a study of cytomegalovirus exposure and HLA in healthy donors. Findings and caveats of the study: Reportedly, diagnosis of cytomegalovirus status by the classifier showed high specificity and sensitivity. Researchers left out some V segments, among them TRBV6-2 and TRBV6-3, as indistinguishable. In presence/absence analyses, roughly uniform sequencing depth across donors was assumed.

The PCR was carried out with 60 Vbeta primers and 13 Jbeta primers. Produced via immunoSEQ multiplex PCR; TCRdb's table is partial and in-frame only. The sample consists of over 150,000 clones, around 79% of them appearing once. Germline loops: CDR1 MNHNY, CDR2 SVGAGI (reference sequence). The CDR3 contains 15 residues. Trimming shortened V by 4 bases and J by 0 bases, and 13 bases separated the two germline ends. In regard to this clone: Its target is unknown.

Donors consisted of healthy bone marrow donors. What was sequenced was PBMCs. The sequence was obtained from a man between 40 and 49 years old in good health and CMV-seronegative. The V and J genes are TRBV6-6 and TRBJ2-7; D is ambiguous. CDR3 protein: CASSFGSTSSYEQYF. The CDR3 DNA reads as TGTGCCAGCAGTTTCGGGTCCACGAGCTCCTACGAGCAGTACTTC.